These 2 T cell receptor beta chains were all obtained from the same sample, sequenced in a study of T-cell reconstitution after alpha-beta-depleted transplantation in children. A library of TCRbeta sequences, prepared with unique molecular identifiers, was generated. TCRdb processed the PCR reads anew with MiXCR; each CDR3 protein has one entry. The data contain hundreds of thousands of distinct CDR3 sequences, about 10% of them singletons. Sequences were derived from PBMCs from the stem cell graft donor, sampled from the stem cell graft. The receptors were gathered from a human donor who donated a stem cell graft to a child with acute myeloid leukemia.

This clonotype appeared many times. The V call is TRBV5-1, the J call TRBJ2-2; D is uncertain. The CDR3 extends over 12 amino acids. Germline V CDR1 and CDR2: SGHRS, YFSETQ. V lost 4 bases and J lost 5, with 6 bases in between. CDR3 nucleotides: TGCGCCAGCAGCCCCCCAACCGGGGAGCTGTTTTTT. Residues: CASSPPTGELFF.

This clonotype was counted at least ten times. This rearrangement joins TRBV28 to TRBJ2-2; D may correspond to TRBD1 or TRBD2 (5 bases each). From germline, CDR1 is MDHEN and CDR2 SYDVKM. V was shortened by 7 bases and J by 6 bases, with 12 bases between the two germline ends. The CDR3 spans 13 residues. CDR3 nucleotides: TGTGCCAGCAAATCGGGGCGAGCCGGGGAGCTGTTTTTT. Translation gives CASKSGRAGELFF.